These T cell receptor beta chains were read from a single sample in a study of blood T cell repertoires in COVID-19. Libraries were prepared by immunoSEQ multiplex PCR; TCRdb keeps only in-frame clonotypes and omits some of them. In the table there are 270,000 or so clones, around nine tenths of which are singletons. Sequences were obtained from PBMCs or T cells enriched from blood (not recorded which). The receptors stem from a woman between 18 and 29 years old who had recovered from COVID-19. CDR3s include the opening cysteine and the closing phenylalanine or tryptophan. The D gene is left open where the match is weak. Clone size appears in some rows only: once, few, many, or a class for an expanded clone.

>TRBJ2-1|TRBV12-3/TRBV12-4|-|-
TGTGCCAGCAGTCGTCGTTACAATGAGCAGTTCTTC
CASSRRYNEQFF
>TRBJ2-7|TRBV7-2|-|-
TGTGCCAGCAGCTGGGGACACTGGGCCTACGAGCAGTACTTC
CASSWGHWAYEQYF
>TRBJ2-7|TRBV19|-|few
TGTGCCAGTAGTATGTCAGAAAGCTCCTACGAGCAGTACTTC
CASSMSESSYEQYF
>TRBJ1-1|TRBV18|-|-
TGTGCCAGCTCCCCCCAGGGGATGAACACTGAAGCTTTCTTT
CASSPQGMNTEAFF
>TRBJ1-6|TRBV19|-|-
TGTGCCAGTACAACAGGGAATTCACCCCTCCACTTT
CASTTGNSPLHF
>TRBJ1-3|TRBV18|-|-
TGTGCCAGCTCACCACCGTCGGCAGGGGCATATGGAAACACCATATATTTT
CASSPPSAGAYGNTIYF
>TRBJ1-3|TRBV2|-|-
TGTGCCAGTAGTTTATCAGGGCCTGGAAACACCATATATTTT
CASSLSGPGNTIYF
>TRBJ2-7|TRBV6-5|-|-
TGTGCCAGCAGGACGGGGAAAGCCTACGAGCAGTACTTC
CASRTGKAYEQYF
>TRBJ1-1|TRBV30|TRBD1|few
TGTGCCTGGAGAAAGCGACAGGGGGCAATGGGCACTGAAGCTTTCTTT
CAWRKRQGAMGTEAFF
>TRBJ2-2|TRBV5-1|TRBD2|-
TGCGCCAGCAGGCCCCTTGGCCTAGCGGAGAACACCGGGGAGCTGTTTTTT
CASRPLGLAENTGELFF
>TRBJ1-6|TRBV5-1|-|-
TGCGCCAGCAGGACAGGCGGGGGGGTATTGGATTCACCCCTCCACTTT
CASRTGGGVLDSPLHF
>TRBJ2-7|TRBV5-6|-|-
TGTGCCAGCAGTCTCAACCGGGGCTCCTACGAGCAGTACTTC
CASSLNRGSYEQYF
>TRBJ1-5|TRBV7-8|TRBD1|-
TGTGCCAGCAGTCGAACGACAGGGGACCTTAGCAATCAGCCCCAGCATTTT
CASSRTTGDLSNQPQHF
>TRBJ2-5|TRBV4-1|TRBD2|-
TGCGCCAGCACTTTTCTAGCGGGGACCCAGTACTTC
CASTFLAGTQYF
>TRBJ2-3|TRBV6-6|TRBD1|-
TGTGCCAGCAGTTCCCTACGAGGGGGCGAAGGTACGCAGTATTTT
CASSSLRGGEGTQYF
>TRBJ2-1|TRBV7-9|TRBD2|-
TGTGCCACAGGGACTAGCGGGGCTTGGTTCTCCTACAATGAGCAGTTCTTC
CATGTSGAWFSYNEQFF
>TRBJ1-4|TRBV11-2|TRBD1|-
TGTGCCAGCAGCCTCCGACAGGGACTCAATGAAAAACTGTTTTTT
CASSLRQGLNEKLFF
>TRBJ2-1|TRBV10-3|-|once
TGTGCCACCGGGACTCCAAACTTGGATGAGCAGTTCTTC
CATGTPNLDEQFF
>TRBJ2-5|TRBV11-2|TRBD2|few
TGTGCCAGCAGCTTAGAGACTCGCGGGAGGGCCATTTTAGAGACCCAGTACTTC
CASSLETRGRAILETQYF
>TRBJ2-3|TRBV5-1|TRBD2|-
TGCGCCAGCAGCCCCTGGACTAGCGTAACAGATACGCAGTATTTT
CASSPWTSVTDTQYF
>TRBJ2-7|TRBV27|-|-
TGTGCCAGCTCGCCCAGGGGCTCCTACGAGCAGTACTTC
CASSPRGSYEQYF
>TRBJ2-5|TRBV6-1|-|-
TGTGCCAGCAGTGAAAGGCGGTACCCACAAGAGACCCAGTACTTC
CASSERRYPQETQYF
>TRBJ1-2|TRBV30|-|few
TGTGCCTCGATGGATCTGACAAACTATGGCTACACCTTC
CASMDLTNYGYTF
>TRBJ2-4|TRBV29-1|-|-
TGCAGCGTTGAACTGATCGGGACATCATTTGCCAAAAACATTCAGTACTTC
CSVELIGTSFAKNIQYF
>TRBJ1-1|TRBV29-1|-|-
TGCAGCGTTGAAGATGGGAGAAGGGCGAACACTGAAGCTTTCTTT
CSVEDGRRANTEAFF
>TRBJ1-2|TRBV5-5|TRBD1|-
TGTGCCAGCAGCTTCGGACAGGGACCGTACTATGGCTACACCTTC
CASSFGQGPYYGYTF
>TRBJ1-3|TRBV11-2|-|-
TGTGCCAGCAGCTTATACCGGGCAGGGGTGAGCGGAAACACCATATATTTT
CASSLYRAGVSGNTIYF
>TRBJ2-5|TRBV6-2/TRBV6-3|TRBD2|-
TGTGCCAGCAGCTCGCCGGGACTAGCGGATATTATTCAAGAGACCCAGTACTTC
CASSSPGLADIIQETQYF
>TRBJ2-7|TRBV4-2|-|once
TGTGCCAGCAGCCAAGATCCCCGACGCCCGGCCTCCCCGGGCGAGCAGTACTTC
CASSQDPRRPASPGEQYF